This TCR beta chain was found in a study of T-cell reconstitution after alpha-beta-depleted transplantation in children. Overall study results and limits: Approximately two months post-transplant, alpha-beta T cells reportedly originated from several hundred expanded graft clones. Surviving thymic progenitors and recipient T cells were the source of high TCRbeta diversity at day 60 in some patients. Newly generated T cells supplied most T-cell counts and diversity one year post-transplant.

The CDR3 length is 13 residues. Between the trimmed V and J ends, which lost 1 base and 8 bases, there was a span of 10 bases. CDR1 and CDR2 (germline): KGHSH, LQKENI. Construction of the TCRbeta library involved unique molecular identifiers. TCRdb processed the PCR reads anew with MiXCR; each CDR3 protein has one entry. The data show hundreds of thousands of distinct CDR3 sequences, with roughly 15% seen just once and approximately 5% held by the top ten. This clonotype has a count of ten or more. The antigen is undetermined. The chain is built from TRBV18 and TRBJ2-3; D possibly corresponds to TRBD1 (6 bases). The clonotype comes from a male patient aged 10 to 17 who had a stem cell transplant for acute lymphoblastic leukemia, so the T cells may come from the graft donor. This specimen consisted of PBMCs, mostly from graft donor cells, obtained 360 days after TCRalphabeta/CD19-depleted stem cell transplant. CDR3 coding DNA: TGTGCCAGCTCACCACGGGAAGGGGGTACGCAGTATTTT. Its translation is CASSPREGGTQYF.